The present T cell receptor (beta chain) was sequenced within a study of T cell clonality in common variable immunodeficiency. Study-level findings and limits: What drives increased CVID clonality needs T cell subpopulation sequencing.

Equal genomic DNA amounts from CVID and control samples were sequenced. Generated by immunoSEQ multiplex PCR, the TCRdb table keeps only in-frame clones and is missing some. In total the sample includes 50,000 to 65,000 clones, none of them seen once. Most patients and controls had Caucasian heritage. Donors gave roughly 4.5 to 9 ml heparinized peripheral whole blood. This clone has a count of ten or more. The antigen is not known. The read stops 3 residues short of the end of the CDR3; the missing end is completed from the germline J gene. CDR1 is SGHVS and CDR2 is FNYEAQ in the germline V gene. V lost 0 bases and J lost 7, with 15 bases in between. This CDR3 comprises 16 residues.

This chain links TRBV7-6 with TRBJ1-4; no clear D gene. This TCR was recovered from a person aged 18 to 70 in good health. The sequencing input was peripheral blood mononuclear cells. The covered CDR3 bases are TGTGCCAGCAGCTTAGCGCGTTTCGGCAGCGGTGAAAAA. Protein: CASSLARFGSGEK. The entire CDR3 is CASSLARFGSGEKLFF.